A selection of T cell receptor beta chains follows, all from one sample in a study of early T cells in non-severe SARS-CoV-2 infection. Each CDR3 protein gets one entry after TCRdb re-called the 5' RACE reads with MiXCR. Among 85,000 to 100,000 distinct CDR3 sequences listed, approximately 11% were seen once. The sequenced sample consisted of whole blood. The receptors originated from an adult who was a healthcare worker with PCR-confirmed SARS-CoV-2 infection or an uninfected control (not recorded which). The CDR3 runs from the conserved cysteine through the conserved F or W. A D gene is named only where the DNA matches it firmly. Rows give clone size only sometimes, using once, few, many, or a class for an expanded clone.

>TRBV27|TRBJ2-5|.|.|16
CASSSNPPGHQETQYF
TGTGCCAGCAGTTCTAATCCCCCGGGACACCAAGAGACCCAGTACTTC
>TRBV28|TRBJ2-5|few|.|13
CASSRSGGQTQYF
TGTGCCAGCAGCCGGAGTGGCGGTCAGACCCAGTACTTC
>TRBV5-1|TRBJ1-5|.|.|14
CASSPNMGNQPQHF
TGCGCCAGCAGCCCTAATATGGGGAATCAGCCCCAGCATTTT
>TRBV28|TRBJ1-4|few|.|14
CASSLDATNEKLFF
TGTGCCAGCAGTTTAGACGCAACTAATGAAAAACTGTTTTTT
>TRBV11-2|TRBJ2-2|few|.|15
CASSPDLGWAGELFF
TGTGCCAGCAGCCCTGACCTAGGATGGGCCGGGGAGCTGTTTTTT
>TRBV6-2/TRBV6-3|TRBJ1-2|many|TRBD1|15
CASSYPGQAGYGYTF
TGTGCCAGCAGTTACCCAGGACAGGCAGGCTATGGCTACACCTTC
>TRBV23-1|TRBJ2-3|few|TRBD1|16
CASSPGTGKITDTQYF
TGCGCCAGCAGTCCCGGGACAGGGAAGATTACAGATACGCAGTATTTT
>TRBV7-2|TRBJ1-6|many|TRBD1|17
CASSLPGTAGLGSPLHF
TGTGCCAGCAGCCTACCAGGGACAGCTGGGCTAGGATCACCCCTCCACTTT
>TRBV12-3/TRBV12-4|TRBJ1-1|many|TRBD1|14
CASSWGQGATEAFF
TGTGCCAGCAGTTGGGGACAGGGGGCCACTGAAGCTTTCTTT
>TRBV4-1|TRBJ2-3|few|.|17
CASSLRTPGAPEDTQYF
TGCGCCAGCAGCCTTCGAACTCCAGGGGCCCCTGAAGATACGCAGTATTTT
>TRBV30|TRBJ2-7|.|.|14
CAWRTGGSSYEQYF
TGTGCCTGGCGTACAGGCGGAAGCTCCTACGAGCAGTACTTC
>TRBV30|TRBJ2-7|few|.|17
CAWSVVLISTGRNEQYF
TGTGCCTGGAGTGTAGTTCTTATCTCGACAGGAAGGAACGAGCAGTACTTC
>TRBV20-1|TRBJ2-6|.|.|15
CSARETDSGANVLTF
TGCAGTGCTAGAGAGACCGACTCTGGGGCCAACGTCCTGACTTTC
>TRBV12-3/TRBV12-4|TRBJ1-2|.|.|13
CASSELGGTGYTF
TGTGCCAGCAGTGAGCTAGGAGGGACGGGATACACCTTC
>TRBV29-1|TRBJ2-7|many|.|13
CSVMDSRAYEQYF
TGCAGCGTCATGGACTCCAGGGCCTACGAGCAGTACTTC
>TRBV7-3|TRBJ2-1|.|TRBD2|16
CASSLGSGSSYNEQFF
TGTGCCAGCAGCTTAGGGAGCGGGAGCTCCTACAATGAGCAGTTCTTC
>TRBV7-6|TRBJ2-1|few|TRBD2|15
CASSLLAGNYNEQFF
TGTGCCAGCAGCTTGCTAGCGGGAAACTACAATGAGCAGTTCTTC
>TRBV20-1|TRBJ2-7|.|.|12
CSARVPGDEQYF
TGCAGTGCTAGAGTGCCGGGAGACGAGCAGTACTTC